This T cell receptor beta chain comes out of a study of blood T cell repertoires in COVID-19. Study details: Samples representing acute and convalescent COVID-19 were sourced from the United States, Italy and Spain. The analysed material was cDNA or gDNA that came from T cells, B-cell-depleted T cells, or PBMCs.

V lost 2 bases and J lost 1, with 15 bases in between. Germline CDR1 and CDR2: MNHEY and SMNVEV (reference sequence). The CDR3 has 18 residues. Profiling relied on immunoSEQ multiplex PCR, and the TCRdb table lists in-frame clones only, not all of them. The table lists over 70,000 clones, about 83% of them singletons. What was sequenced was peripheral blood. The source of this sequence is a man between 65 and 80 years old with COVID-19, enrolled during active disease. This rearrangement joins TRBV27 to TRBJ1-6; possibly TRBD1 for D (5 bases). CDR3 in DNA: TGTGCCAGCAGTTTAGGTGGGGCTAAGTCTTCCTATAATTCACCCCTCCACTTT. Translation gives CASSLGGAKSSYNSPLHF.